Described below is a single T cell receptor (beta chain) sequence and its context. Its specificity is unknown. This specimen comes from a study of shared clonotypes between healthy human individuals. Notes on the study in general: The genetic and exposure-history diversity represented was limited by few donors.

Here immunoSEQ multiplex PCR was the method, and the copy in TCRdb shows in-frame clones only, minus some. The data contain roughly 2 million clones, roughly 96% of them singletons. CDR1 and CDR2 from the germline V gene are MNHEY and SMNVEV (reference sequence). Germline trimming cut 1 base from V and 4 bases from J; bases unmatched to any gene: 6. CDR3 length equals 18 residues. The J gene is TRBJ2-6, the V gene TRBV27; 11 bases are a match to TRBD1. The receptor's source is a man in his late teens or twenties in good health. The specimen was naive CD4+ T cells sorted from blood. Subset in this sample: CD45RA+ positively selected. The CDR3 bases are TGTGCCAGCAGTTTATTAGGACAGGGGGCGCCGGGGGCCAACGTCCTGACTTTC. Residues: CASSLLGQGAPGANVLTF.